This TCR beta chain was sequenced for a study of blood T cell repertoires in COVID-19. On the study more broadly: Collection of acute and convalescent COVID-19 samples took place in the United States, Italy and Spain.

The V end lost 0 bases, the J end lost 5 bases, and 7 bases lay between the germline ends. Per the germline V gene, CDR1 is MNHEY and CDR2 is SMNVEV (reference sequence). CDR3 length equals 13 residues. Original methodology: Nucleated cell counts were estimated from reference gene primer amplification. The table came from immunoSEQ multiplex PCR; TCRdb's copy has only in-frame clones and leaves some out. V, J and clone size are taken as reported in that table, and D and trimming were inferred from the DNA itself. Of 120,000 to 150,000 clones listed, roughly four fifths were seen once; the top ten hold 8% to 9%.

Input material: peripheral blood. This TCR came from a human donor with acute or convalescent COVID-19. The donor label of this sample is uncertain. The rearrangement uses TRBV27 and TRBJ1-1, with D uncertain. The CDR3 DNA follows: TGTGCCAGCAGTTTATCCAGAAAGACTGAAGCTTTCTTT. Translated: CASSLSRKTEAFF.